This TCR beta chain was captured in a study of tumor-infiltrating lymphocytes in primary liver carcinoma. The V end lost 9 bases, the J end lost 4 bases, and 13 bases lay between the germline ends. Germline lookup yields CDR1 MNHEY and CDR2 SVGAGI. This CDR3 has 13 residues. This clonotype was counted at least ten times. The investigators made TCR beta cDNA from about 510 ng total RNA, using a constant-region primer. Slightly modified ARM-PCR with three nested multiplex PCR rounds yielded TCR beta libraries. Forward primers for TRBV1-TRBV30 and a C-beta reverse primer served the first two PCR rounds, at about 11 cycles each. Via MiXCR, TCRdb re-called the multiplex PCR reads, giving one row per CDR3 protein. The sample consists of about 310,000 distinct CDR3 sequences, 65% of them appearing once. Alongside blood RNA obtained from unsorted whole blood, germline DNA was also extracted.

This receptor was taken from a middle-aged man with primary liver carcinoma and hepatitis B virus infection. The sequencing input was peripheral blood. This sequence joins TRBV6-5 and TRBJ1-5, with a possible D match to TRBD1 (6 bases). This chain's CDR3 is CASSRDTNQPQHF. CDR3 coding DNA: TGTGCCAGTTCCCGGGACACAAATCAGCCCCAGCATTTT.